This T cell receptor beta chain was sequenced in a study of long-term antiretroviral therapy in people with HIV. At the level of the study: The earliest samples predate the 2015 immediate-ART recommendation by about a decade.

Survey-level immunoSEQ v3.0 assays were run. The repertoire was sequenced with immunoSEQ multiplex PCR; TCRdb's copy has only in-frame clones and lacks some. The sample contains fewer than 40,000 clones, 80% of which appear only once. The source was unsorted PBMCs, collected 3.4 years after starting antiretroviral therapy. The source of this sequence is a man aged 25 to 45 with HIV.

CDR3 DNA sequence: TGTGCCAGCAGTCGCCCGATGAACACTGAAGCTTTCTTT. Encoded protein: CASSRPMNTEAFF. The chain recombines TRBV7-2 with TRBJ1-1; the D is unclear. V lost 6 bases and J 0 bases, leaving 8 bases between the germline ends. CDR1 and CDR2 from the germline V gene are SGHTA and FQGNSA. The CDR3 is 13 residues long.